These 29 T cell receptor beta chains were sequenced from one sample in a study of shared clonotypes between healthy human individuals. Data came from immunoSEQ multiplex PCR; TCRdb stores just in-frame clones and leaves some out. This table holds roughly 2.2 million clones, 92% found once. Source material: naive CD4+ T cells from PBMCs. Subset specified: CD45RA+ positively selected. These receptors came from a man between 18 and 29 years old in good health. Some clones in this sample may be carry-over from other donors' samples.

V is TRBV15 and J is TRBJ1-1, with no clear D. The CDR3 runs to 15 residues. Trimming cost V 1 base and J 1 base, with 10 bases left between them. The germline V gene has CDR1 LNHNV and CDR2 YYDKDF (reference sequence). DNA for the CDR3: TGTGCCACCAGCAGAGTCATCGCAGAGAACACTGAAGCTTTCTTT. Translation gives CATSRVIAENTEAFF. Looking up the rest from reference TRBV15 and TRBJ1-1 gives the full variable domain: DAMVIQNPRYQVTQFGKPVTLSCSQTLNHNVMYWYQQKSSQAPKLLFHYYDKDFNNEADTPDNFQSRRPNTSFCFLDIRSPGLGDTAMYLCATSRVIAENTEAFFGQGTRLTVV.

The chain employs TRBV30 and TRBJ1-5; 8 positions agree with TRBD1. The J segment lost 4 bases and the V segment lost 2 bases, leaving 1 base of the junction unmatched. Per germline, CDR1 GTSNPN and CDR2 SVGIG (reference sequence). This CDR3 contains 13 residues. The chain's CDR3 is CAWSQGANQPQHF. The CDR3 region has the DNA TGTGCCTGGAGTCAGGGGGCTAATCAGCCCCAGCATTTT.

This rearrangement joins TRBV4-3 to TRBJ2-5; 7 nucleotides agree with TRBD2. V was pared by 1 base and J by 5 bases, with 7 bases of the junction left unmatched. CDR1 LGHNA and CDR2 YSLEER come from the germline V gene. The CDR3 has 15 residues. The CDR3 DNA reads TGCGCCAGCAGCCAAGGACACCAGGGAGGGGAGACCCAGTACTTC. Translation gives CASSQGHQGGETQYF.

This clone occurred once. The chain carries TRBV11-2 and TRBJ2-3; 8 nucleotides align to TRBD2. Germline V lookup: CDR1 SGHAT, CDR2 FQNNGV. This CDR3 is 14 amino acids long. With 5 bases clipped from V and 6 bases from J, the junction kept 7 bases outside the gene matches. CDR3: CASSPPGGGDTQYF. The CDR3 nucleotides read TGTGCCAGCAGCCCCCCGGGAGGGGGGGATACGCAGTATTTT. Supplemented by reference TRBV11-2 and TRBJ2-3, the full variable domain reads EAGVAQSPRYKIIEKRQSVAFWCNPISGHATLYWYQQILGQGPKLLIQFQNNGVVDDSQLPKDRFSAERLKGVDSTLKIQPAKLEDSAVYLCASSPPGGGDTQYFGPGTRLTVL.

The CDR3 here is CASSLAGLAGPSLADTQYF. Here the CDR3 DNA reads TGCGCCAGCAGCTTGGCCGGTCTAGCGGGACCGTCCCTTGCGGATACGCAGTATTTT. V is TRBV5-1 and J is TRBJ2-3; TRBD2 matches at 9 bases. Trimming at V came to 0 bases and at J to 6 bases, leaving 17 bases not matched to a gene. The CDR3 covers 19 residues. Germline V gene lookup returns CDR1 SGHRS and CDR2 YFSETQ.

The CDR3: CASSYSRFDTQYF. CDR3 nucleotides: TGTGCCAGCAGTTACTCGCGATTTGATACGCAGTATTTT. The chain is built from TRBV6-5 and TRBJ2-3, with D unclear. CDR1 and CDR2 from the germline V gene are MNHEY and SVGAGI. The CDR3 is 13 residues long. V was pared by 0 bases and J by 6 bases, with 7 bases between.

V usage is TRBV7-2 and J usage is TRBJ2-7; weak D call: TRBD2 (5 bases). The V end was cut by 1 base, the J end by 7 bases, with 11 bases between. This CDR3 contains 13 residues. Germline V lookup: CDR1 SGHTA, CDR2 FQGNSA. In nucleotides, the CDR3 is TGTGCCAGCAGCTTAGAGAGCCCGGGGGAGCAGTACTTC. Residues: CASSLESPGEQYF. The whole variable domain, remainder taken from reference TRBV7-2 and TRBJ2-7, is GAGVSQSPSNKVTEKGKDVELRCDPISGHTALYWYRQSLGQGLEFLIYFQGNSAPDKSGLPSDRFSAERTGGSVSTLTIQRTQQEDSAVYLCASSLESPGEQYFGPGTRLTVT.

V and J are TRBV7-9 and TRBJ1-2, with 8 bases fitting TRBD1. The V gene end was trimmed by 5 bases and the J gene end by 8 bases; junction bases not matched to a gene: 7. Germline CDR1 SEHNR, CDR2 FQNEAQ (reference sequence). The CDR3 has 13 amino acids. CDR3 nucleotides: TGTGCCAGCAGCCCTGGCCGGGACAGGGGCTACACCTTC. It translates to CASSPGRDRGYTF.

In its sample, this clone was seen once. The identical CDR3 is also encoded by other nucleotide sequences in the sample. The chain recombines TRBV9 with TRBJ1-1; 8 nucleotides line up with TRBD1. CDR3 size: 14 residues. Trimming at V came to 4 bases and at J to 1 base, leaving 3 bases not matched to a gene. Germline V gene lookup returns CDR1 SGDLS and CDR2 YYNGEE. CDR3 sequence (DNA): TGTGCCAGCAGCCAGACAGGGGCGAACACTGAAGCTTTCTTT. It specifies CASSQTGANTEAFF.

The CDR3 loop is CASSSHAQGAYEQYF. CDR3 nucleotides: TGCGCCAGCAGCTCCCATGCACAGGGAGCCTACGAGCAGTACTTC. The rearrangement joins TRBV5-1 to TRBJ2-7, with D perhaps TRBD1 (6 bases). The V gene's germline CDR1 is SGHRS and CDR2 YFSETQ. The V end lost 3 bases, the J end lost 2 bases, and 15 bases lay between the germline ends. This CDR3 is 15 amino acids long.

This chain joins TRBV27 and TRBJ1-2; a possible D gene is TRBD1 (5 bases). Looked up from germline, CDR1 is MNHEY and CDR2 is SMNVEV (reference sequence). The CDR3 spans 15 residues. The V end lost 8 bases, the J end lost 4 bases, and 20 bases lay between the germline ends. The CDR3 DNA follows: TGTGCCAGCCGGAGTCTGGGGACCGGTCTCTATGGCTACACCTTC. Its translation: CASRSLGTGLYGYTF.

This chain uses TRBV18 with TRBJ2-3; D assignment may be TRBD1 or TRBD2 (7 bases each). Germline CDR1 KGHSH, CDR2 LQKENI. This CDR3 comprises 18 residues. The V end lost 6 bases, the J end lost 0 bases, and 22 bases lay between the germline ends. The CDR3 DNA is TGTGCCAGCTCCATCAACCAGGGGGGGCAGCGTAGCACAGATACGCAGTATTTT. It specifies CASSINQGGQRSTDTQYF.

The chain uses TRBV7-3 and TRBJ1-4; D call uncertain. Trimming took off 3 bases at V and 8 bases at J, with 13 bases between the two ends. Germline V gene sequence: CDR1 SGHTA, CDR2 FQGTGA. This CDR3 has 14 amino acids. The CDR3 DNA reads TGTGCCAGCAGCTTGAGAAGAGGGAGCGAAAAACTGTTTTTT. Residues: CASSLRRGSEKLFF.

The chain combines TRBV5-5 with TRBJ1-4; D is undetermined. The V end lost 4 bases, the J end lost 0 bases, and 16 bases lay between the germline ends. This CDR3 has 17 residues. The germline CDR1 and CDR2 sequences are SGHKS and YYEKEE (reference sequence). The CDR3 protein is CASSQAVGSATNEKLFF. The CDR3 DNA is TGTGCCAGCAGCCAGGCAGTGGGCAGTGCAACTAATGAAAAACTGTTTTTT. Complete variable domain (other parts from reference TRBV5-5 and TRBJ1-4): DAGVTQSPTHLIKTRGQQVTLRCSPISGHKSVSWYQQVLGQGPQFIFQYYEKEERGRGNFPDRFSARQFPNYSSELNVNALLLGDSALYLCASSQAVGSATNEKLFFGSGTQLSVL.

The V and J genes are TRBV6-1 and TRBJ1-1, with D uncertain. Germline V gene sequence: CDR1 MNHNS, CDR2 SASEGT. This CDR3 has 13 residues. V was trimmed by 6 bases and J by 1 base, leaving 9 bases between them. CDR3 DNA sequence: TGTGCCAGCAGAATAACAGAGAACACTGAAGCTTTCTTT. The encoded protein is CASRITENTEAFF.

The chain has TRBV27 and TRBJ2-5; unclear D gene. V lost 7 bases, J lost 3 bases, and 9 bases lay in between. The CDR3 covers 12 residues. Looked up from germline, CDR1 is MNHEY and CDR2 is SMNVEV (reference sequence). The CDR3 region is CASTVVEETQYF. The CDR3 nucleotides are TGTGCCAGCACAGTAGTCGAAGAGACCCAGTACTTC.

To note about this clone: One end of the junction varies from germline; a read error may be responsible. The chain uses TRBV7-9 and TRBJ2-1; D unclear. Germline loops: CDR1 SEHNR, CDR2 FQNEAQ (reference sequence). This CDR3 contains 17 residues. CDR3: CASSVALGRRTYNEQFF. For the CDR3, the DNA is TGTGCCAGCAGCGTAGCCCTCGGCAGACGAACCTACAATGAGCAGTTCTTC.

V gene TRBV29-1 combines with J gene TRBJ2-5; D call uncertain. CDR1 is SQVTM and CDR2 is ANQGSEA in the germline V gene. The CDR3 extends over 16 amino acids. V was trimmed by 5 bases and J by 5 bases, leaving 24 bases between them. The CDR3 reads CSVLRSFGISSETQYF. CDR3 sequence (DNA): TGCAGCGTTCTCCGGTCCTTCGGCATCTCGTCCGAGACCCAGTACTTC.

The chain couples TRBV4-1 to TRBJ2-1; D remains ambiguous. Trimming cost V 0 bases and J 0 bases, with 12 bases left between them. Germline CDR1 is MGHRA and CDR2 is YSYEKL. There are 17 residues in the CDR3. CDR3 loop: CASSQEGSLSSYNEQFF. The CDR3 coding sequence is TGCGCCAGCAGCCAAGAAGGCTCCCTTAGCTCCTACAATGAGCAGTTCTTC.

The CDR3 reads CASSQDPGQGDYGYTF. The DNA for the CDR3 is TGTGCCAGCAGCCAAGATCCGGGACAGGGAGACTATGGCTACACCTTC. The J gene is TRBJ1-2, the V gene TRBV14; 9 nucleotides align to TRBD1. CDR1 SGHDN and CDR2 FVKESK come from the germline V gene. With V trimmed by 0 bases and J by 3 bases, 5 bases remained unmatched. The CDR3 loop spans 16 amino acids.

This clone was seen only once. This chain uses TRBV5-4 with TRBJ1-1; D remains ambiguous. The CDR3 is made up of 17 amino acids. The germline CDR1 and CDR2 sequences are SGHNT and YYREEE (reference sequence). V lost 5 bases and J 0 bases, leaving 20 bases between the germline ends. This chain's CDR3 is CASRVGPGPQMNTEAFF. DNA of the CDR3: TGTGCCAGCAGGGTGGGCCCGGGCCCGCAAATGAACACTGAAGCTTTCTTT. The complete variable domain, with remaining parts taken from reference TRBV5-4 and TRBJ1-1, reads ETGVTQSPTHLIKTRGQQVTLRCSSQSGHNTVSWYQQALGQGPQFIFQYYREEENGRGNFPPRFSGLQFPNYSSELNVNALELDDSALYLCASRVGPGPQMNTEAFFGQGTRLTVV.

This sequence joins TRBV28 and TRBJ1-1; D possibly corresponds to TRBD1 (5 bases). This CDR3 region has 16 residues. V lost 6 bases to trimming and J lost 6 bases, with 23 bases between them. Germline V gives CDR1 MDHEN, CDR2 SYDVKM. As DNA, the CDR3 is TGTGCCAGCAGCTCCTTGAGCCGGGACGGGGACTCTGAAGCTTTCTTT. Translation gives CASSSLSRDGDSEAFF.

The chain is built from TRBV2 and TRBJ2-3; TRBD1 might be the D (6 bases). This CDR3 region has 14 residues. V dropped 4 bases and J dropped 2 bases, with 10 bases sitting between them. Germline V gives CDR1 SNHLY, CDR2 FYNNEI. The CDR3: CASSGQGNTDTQYF. In DNA form, the CDR3 reads TGTGCCAGCAGTGGGCAGGGGAACACAGATACGCAGTATTTT.

CDR3 sequence: CASSVTSGIYNEQFF. In nucleotides, the CDR3 is TGCGCCAGCAGCGTGACTAGCGGGATCTACAATGAGCAGTTCTTC. The rearrangement links TRBV5-1 to TRBJ2-1; 11 bases map to TRBD2. Per germline, CDR1 SGHRS and CDR2 YFSETQ. The ends lost 4 bases at V and 3 bases at J; junction bases unmatched: 3. This CDR3 spans 15 amino acids.

The chain uses TRBV14 and TRBJ2-7; D not certain. The CDR3 runs 11 residues. Trimming pared 4 bases from V and 4 bases from J, leaving 5 bases between. CDR1 is SGHDN and CDR2 is FVKESK in the germline V gene. This CDR3 reads CASSREYEQYF. The CDR3, as DNA: TGTGCCAGCAGCCGGGAATACGAGCAGTACTTC.

The V gene is TRBV11-2, the J gene TRBJ2-1; TRBD2 agrees at 8 bases. CDR1 and CDR2 from the germline V gene are SGHAT and FQNNGV. The J segment lost 4 bases and the V segment lost 5 bases, leaving 7 bases of the junction unmatched. The CDR3 extends over 15 amino acids. This CDR3 reads CASSATSGSYNEQFF. DNA for the CDR3: TGTGCCAGCAGCGCTACTAGCGGATCTTACAATGAGCAGTTCTTC.

The chain carries TRBV6-1 and TRBJ2-1; perhaps D is TRBD1 or TRBD2 (5 bases each). The CDR3 is 13 residues long. Germline CDR1 and CDR2: MNHNS and SASEGT. V gave up 1 base and J gave up 12 bases, with 13 bases separating them. Here the CDR3 reads CASSEGRDRGQFF. In DNA, the CDR3 is TGTGCCAGCAGTGAAGGTAGGGACCGTGGGCAGTTCTTC.

This rearrangement joins TRBV11-2 to TRBJ2-7; D gene ambiguous. There are 16 residues in the CDR3. Germline CDR1 is SGHAT and CDR2 is FQNNGV. The V and J ends lost 4 bases and 6 bases respectively, with 22 bases between them. The CDR3, as DNA: TGTGCCAGCAGCTCTCCTACCCTAACACGGCTACCCGAGCAGTACTTC. Residues: CASSSPTLTRLPEQYF.

V and J are TRBV5-1 and TRBJ2-3; 12 nucleotides agree with TRBD2. The CDR3 has 16 residues. V shed 4 bases, J shed 2 bases, and the junction held 5 bases outside the gene matches. The germline V gene encodes CDR1 SGHRS and CDR2 YFSETQ. The CDR3 loop reads CASSVGTSGYTDTQYF. The CDR3 nucleotides are TGCGCCAGCAGCGTAGGGACTAGCGGGTACACAGATACGCAGTATTTT.